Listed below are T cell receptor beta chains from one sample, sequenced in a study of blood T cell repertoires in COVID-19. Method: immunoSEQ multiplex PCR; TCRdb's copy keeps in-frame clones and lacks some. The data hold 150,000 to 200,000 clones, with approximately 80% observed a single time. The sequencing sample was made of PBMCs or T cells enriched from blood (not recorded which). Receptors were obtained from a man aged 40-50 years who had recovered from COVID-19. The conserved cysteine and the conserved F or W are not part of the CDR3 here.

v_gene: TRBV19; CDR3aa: ASSISAGVTKNIQY
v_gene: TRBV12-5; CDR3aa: ASGPGTGNYT
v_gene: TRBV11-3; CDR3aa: ASSFSSGGNGYEQF
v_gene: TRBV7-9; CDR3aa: ASSLELIRRGGNTIY
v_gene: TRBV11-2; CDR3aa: ASSLEVRAGVHGEAF
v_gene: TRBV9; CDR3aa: ASSRAGQPNTGELF
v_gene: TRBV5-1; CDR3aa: ASSRGRGSSNGDTQY
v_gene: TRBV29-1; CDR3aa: SVEAGDNYGYT
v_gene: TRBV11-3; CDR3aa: ASSPRTSGGEQF
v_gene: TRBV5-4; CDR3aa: ASSSEATGDYGYT
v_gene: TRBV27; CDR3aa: ASPRGSKETQY
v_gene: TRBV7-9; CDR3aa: ASSSGGGEKLF
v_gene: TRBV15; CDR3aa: ATSTDIKGGSYGYT
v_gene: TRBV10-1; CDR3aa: ASSAGGTLTEQF
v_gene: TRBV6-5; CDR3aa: ACTRGSGVGELF
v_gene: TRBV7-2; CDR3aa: ASSGTGFGNTIY
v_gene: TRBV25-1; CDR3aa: ASSPLYGTGVEADTQY
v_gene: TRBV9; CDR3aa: ASSVAASGGQETQY
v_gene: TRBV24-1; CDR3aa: ATSAKNNEQF
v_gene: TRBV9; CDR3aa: ASSEAGHSYEQY
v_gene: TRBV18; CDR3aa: ASSPLGQQGANYGYT
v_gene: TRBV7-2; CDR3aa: ASRHKAGGGELF
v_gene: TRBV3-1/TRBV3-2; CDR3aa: ASSQVQGASHGYT
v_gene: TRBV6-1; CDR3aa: ASSETRVRIGYT
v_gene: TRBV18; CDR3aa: ASSPGQRYGYT